This TCR beta chain appears in the sequencing data of a study of blood T cell repertoires in COVID-19. Study-level information: The samples span acute and convalescent COVID-19 from the United States, Italy and Spain. The analysed material was cDNA or gDNA that came from T cells, B-cell-depleted T cells, or PBMCs.

During active infection, Seattle patients enrolled and were then monitored through disease. The V segment lost 4 bases and the J segment 5 bases; nucleotides outside the gene matches: 7. The CDR3 sequence is 14 residues long. Looked up from germline, CDR1 is SGHTA and CDR2 is FQGTGA. In the study's own analysis: It was from reference gene primer amplification that nucleated cell counts were estimated. Measured with immunoSEQ multiplex PCR; TCRdb has only the in-frame clones, and not every one. V, J and clone size were drawn from that table, and D and trimming were deduced from the DNA. The data show some 120,000 clones, with 90% seen just once and approximately 4.6% held by the top ten.

The sample comprised peripheral blood. The TCR was taken from a man aged 55-75 years with COVID-19, enrolled during active disease. The rearrangement links TRBV7-3 to TRBJ1-1; 7 nucleotides line up with TRBD1. CDR3 loop: CASSSQGRRTEAFF. The CDR3 nucleotides read TGTGCCAGCAGCTCACAGGGGAGGAGAACTGAAGCTTTCTTT.